The 10 T cell receptor beta chains in this list originate from one sample, sequenced in a study of CD8 T cells in ankylosing spondylitis. Study results and caveats: Seemingly distinctive of ankylosing spondylitis blood was a TCR beta motif formed by eight highly homologous variants.

In TCRdb, the 5' RACE reads were re-called with MiXCR into one record per CDR3 protein. The table lists 390,000 or so distinct CDR3 sequences, around 20% of them singletons. No antigen has been identified for these receptors. What was sequenced was blood, either unsorted or a sorted T cell fraction (not recorded which). The receptors were gathered from a male donor with ankylosing spondylitis.

This clonotype has a count of ten or more. This chain uses TRBV9 with TRBJ2-2, with 9 bases matching TRBD2. Germline assignment: CDR1 SGDLS and CDR2 YYNGEE. The CDR3 sequence is 17 residues long. V lost 4 bases to trimming and J lost 5 bases; unmatched junction nucleotides: 12. In nucleotides, the CDR3 is TGTGCCAGCAGCAGGGCTGGGGCTAGCGGGAAGACCGGGGAGCTGTTTTTT. The encoded protein is CASSRAGASGKTGELFF.

The genes are TRBV30 and TRBJ2-1; D ambiguous. Germline V gene sequence: CDR1 GTSNPN, CDR2 SVGIG (reference sequence). V was cut by 8 bases and J by 4 bases, with 9 bases left in between. This CDR3 is 11 amino acids long. Written as DNA, the CDR3 is TGTGCCCGGGCCGCTTACAATGAGCAGTTCTTC. Encoded protein: CARAAYNEQFF.

A few counts support this clonotype. V is TRBV10-3 and J is TRBJ2-2; TRBD2 matches 7 bases. V lost 4 bases, J lost 0 bases, and 8 bases stayed unmatched. The CDR3 consists of 17 residues. Germline CDR1 reads ENHRY; CDR2 reads SYGVKD. The CDR3 spells CAISVQRAGTNTGELFF. The CDR3 coding sequence is TGTGCCATCAGTGTCCAACGAGCGGGGACGAACACCGGGGAGCTGTTTTTT.

This clonotype showed up many times. This sequence joins TRBV12-3 or TRBV12-4 and TRBJ2-3; 8 bases fit TRBD1. After removal of 6 bases from V and 8 bases from J, the junction contained 13 bases not matched to a gene. This CDR3 is 15 amino acids long. CDR3 DNA: TGTGCCAGCAGGCCCGGCAACAGGGGGGATCTTACGCAGTATTTT. It specifies CASRPGNRGDLTQYF.

This clonotype was recorded once. The chain has TRBV20-1 and TRBJ1-1; 7 bases map to TRBD1. From germline, CDR1 is DFQATT and CDR2 SNEGSKA (reference sequence). Unmatched junction bases numbered 6, after V lost 3 bases and J lost 5 bases. The CDR3 totals 13 residues. CDR3 in amino acids: CSASTGVRTEAFF. The DNA for the CDR3 is TGCAGTGCTAGTACAGGGGTGAGAACTGAAGCTTTCTTT.

The sample holds a few counts of this clonotype. This chain joins TRBV27 and TRBJ2-5, with TRBD2 matching 11 bases. CDR3 size: 15 residues. The ends lost 7 bases at V and 5 bases at J; junction bases unmatched: 9. Looked up from germline, CDR1 is MNHEY and CDR2 is SMNVEV (reference sequence). The CDR3 DNA follows: TGTGCCAGCAAAATTAGCGGGAGGGCCCGGGAGACCCAGTACTTC. It yields the protein CASKISGRARETQYF.

This clonotype was seen more than once but under ten times. The chain employs TRBV6-5 and TRBJ2-3; D tentatively reads TRBD1 or TRBD2 (5 bases each). This CDR3 region has 14 residues. V was clipped by 0 bases and J by 5 bases, with 9 bases between them. Germline-derived CDR1 and CDR2 are MNHEY and SVGAGI. CDR3 sequence: CASSYSMGEDTQYF. The CDR3, as DNA: TGTGCCAGCAGTTACTCGATGGGGGAAGATACGCAGTATTTT.

This clonotype was recorded a few times. This chain connects TRBV7-2 to TRBJ1-3; no clear D gene. The V end lost 3 bases, the J end lost 3 bases, and 9 bases lay between the germline ends. The CDR3 runs 14 residues. CDR1 SGHTA and CDR2 FQGNSA come from the germline V gene. The CDR3 is CASSFSPGGNTIYF. As DNA, the CDR3 is TGTGCCAGCAGCTTCTCCCCGGGTGGAAACACCATATATTTT.

The gene calls are TRBV19 and TRBJ2-7; D is perhaps TRBD1 or TRBD2 (5 bases each). Trimming shortened V by 7 bases and J by 6 bases, and 19 bases separated the two germline ends. The CDR3 loop spans 14 amino acids. Germline V gene data show CDR1 as LNHDA and CDR2 as SQIVND (reference sequence). In nucleotides, the CDR3 is TGTGCCAGTACCCCAAGAGGGCAGAGGGGCGAGCAGTACTTC. Its protein product is CASTPRGQRGEQYF.

The chain employs TRBV7-3 and TRBJ2-1, with 9 bases that match TRBD1. V dropped 5 bases and J dropped 12; count of bases not matched to a gene: 8. The CDR3 has 13 residues. CDR1 and CDR2 from the germline V gene are SGHTA and FQGTGA. The CDR3 DNA sequence: TGTGCCAGCAGCCTCCGACAGGGGGTAAGGCAGTTCTTC. Residues: CASSLRQGVRQFF.